This T cell receptor beta chain is from a study of T cells in Graves' hyperthyroidism and ophthalmopathy. Findings and caveats of the study: Appearing also in blood were most of the thyroid clonotypes expanded above 0.001.

The CDR3 is 12 amino acids. Germline CDR1 reads KGHSH; CDR2 reads LQKENI. V lost 2 bases and J 3 bases, leaving 5 bases between the germline ends. RNA transcripts provided the source from which TCR beta CDR3 regions were amplified. Researchers ran a first-round RT-PCR on the TCR CDR3 using the HTBI primer set. TCRdb itself ran the multiplex PCR reads through MiXCR, one entry per CDR3 protein. The data show about 420,000 distinct CDR3 sequences, roughly an eighth seen once. This clonotype was seen at least ten times. Its cognate antigen is unknown. No ophthalmopathy progression within 18 months constituted stable Graves' hyperthyroidism. The study based diagnoses on clinical symptoms, serum thyroxine and TRAb, thyroid ultrasound and orbital computed tomography. PBMCs were obtained from 9 to 10 ml fresh peripheral blood.

The sequencing input was blood. The genes are TRBV18 and TRBJ2-7; D uncertain. The sequence derives from a young woman with Graves' hyperthyroidism. The CDR3: CASSPGRYEQYF. DNA of the CDR3: TGTGCCAGCTCACCAGGCCGCTACGAGCAGTACTTC.